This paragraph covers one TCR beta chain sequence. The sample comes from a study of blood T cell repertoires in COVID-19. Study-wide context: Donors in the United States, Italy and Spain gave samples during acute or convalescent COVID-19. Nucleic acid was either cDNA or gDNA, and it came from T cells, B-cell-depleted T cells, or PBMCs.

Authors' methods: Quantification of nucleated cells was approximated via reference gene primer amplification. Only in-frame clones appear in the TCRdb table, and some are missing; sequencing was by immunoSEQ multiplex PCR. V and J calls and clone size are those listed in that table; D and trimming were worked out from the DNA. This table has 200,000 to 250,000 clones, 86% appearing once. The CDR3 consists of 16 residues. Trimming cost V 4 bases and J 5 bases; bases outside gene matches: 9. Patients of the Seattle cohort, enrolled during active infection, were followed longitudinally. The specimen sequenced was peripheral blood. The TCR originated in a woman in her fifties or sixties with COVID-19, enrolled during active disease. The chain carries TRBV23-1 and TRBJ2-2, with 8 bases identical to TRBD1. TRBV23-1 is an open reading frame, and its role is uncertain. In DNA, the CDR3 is TGCGCCAGCAGTCTCAAGGACAGGGAAAGAACCGGGGAGCTGTTTTTT. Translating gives CASSLKDRERTGELFF.